This is a list of T cell receptor beta chains from one sample in a study of technical replicates of blood from a few donors. Method: immunoSEQ multiplex PCR; TCRdb's copy keeps in-frame clones and lacks some. The repertoire consists of about 80,000 clones, with 94% occurring once and the leading ten covering around 0.41%. Sequencing used T cells isolated from PBMCs. The receptors were gathered from a human donor in good health. Both conserved end residues are part of each CDR3. The order of the fields is V gene, J gene, clone size, D gene, CDR3 protein, CDR3 DNA. The D gene is left open where the match is weak. A row's size may be missing; if present it is once, few, many or a size class.

V: TRBV4-3; J: TRBJ2-1; size: once; D: -; CDR3: CASSQDRTSYNEQFF; DNA: TGCGCCAGCAGCCAAGACAGGACTTCTTACAATGAGCAGTTCTTC
V: TRBV7-9; J: TRBJ1-2; size: -; D: -; CDR3: CASSLGAGDGYTF; DNA: TGTGCCAGCAGCCTCGGGGCAGGGGATGGCTACACCTTC
V: TRBV7-2; J: TRBJ1-3; size: -; D: -; CDR3: CASSLARYSGNTIYF; DNA: TGTGCCAGCAGCTTGGCGCGGTACTCTGGAAACACCATATATTTT
V: TRBV7-2; J: TRBJ1-1; size: -; D: TRBD1; CDR3: CASSRQGAMNTEAFF; DNA: TGTGCCAGCAGCCGACAGGGAGCCATGAACACTGAAGCTTTCTTT
V: TRBV27; J: TRBJ2-3; size: -; D: -; CDR3: CASSDSFTDTQYF; DNA: TGTGCCAGCAGTGACAGTTTCACAGATACGCAGTATTTT
V: TRBV7-9; J: TRBJ2-7; size: -; D: -; CDR3: CASSSYHEQYF; DNA: TGTGCCAGCTCATCCTACCACGAGCAGTACTTC
V: TRBV30; J: TRBJ1-1; size: -; D: -; CDR3: CAWSGQNTEAFF; DNA: TGTGCCTGGAGTGGACAGAACACTGAAGCTTTCTTT
V: TRBV14; J: TRBJ1-2; size: -; D: TRBD1; CDR3: CASSQDREAYGYTF; DNA: TGTGCCAGCAGCCAGGACAGGGAGGCCTATGGCTACACCTTC
V: TRBV5-4; J: TRBJ1-2; size: -; D: -; CDR3: CASSLDQSSYGYTF; DNA: TGTGCCAGCAGCTTAGATCAGTCCTCCTATGGCTACACCTTC
V: TRBV19; J: TRBJ1-1; size: -; D: TRBD1; CDR3: CASREQGGLGAFF; DNA: TGTGCCAGTAGAGAACAGGGGGGTCTAGGCGCTTTCTTT
V: TRBV5-4; J: TRBJ2-1; size: -; D: TRBD1; CDR3: CASSLAGTGGANEQFF; DNA: TGTGCCAGCAGCTTGGCCGGGACAGGGGGCGCGAATGAGCAGTTCTTC
V: TRBV6-1; J: TRBJ2-7; size: -; D: -; CDR3: CASSERGGGLTYEQYF; DNA: TGTGCCAGCAGTGAAAGAGGAGGCGGGTTGACCTACGAGCAGTACTTC
V: TRBV29-1; J: TRBJ1-4; size: -; D: -; CDR3: CSVEQGRKLFF; DNA: TGCAGCGTTGAGCAGGGAAGAAAACTGTTTTTT
V: TRBV7-2; J: TRBJ1-2; size: -; D: TRBD1; CDR3: CASKKTGRGYGYTF; DNA: TGTGCCAGCAAAAAGACAGGGCGAGGCTATGGCTACACCTTC
V: TRBV28; J: TRBJ1-2; size: -; D: TRBD1; CDR3: CASSPGQGAHYGYTF; DNA: TGTGCCAGCAGTCCCGGACAGGGGGCACACTATGGCTACACCTTC
V: TRBV28; J: TRBJ1-1; size: -; D: -; CDR3: CASSSGQNTEAFF; DNA: TGTGCCAGCAGTAGTGGACAGAACACTGAAGCTTTCTTT
V: TRBV9; J: TRBJ1-3; size: -; D: TRBD1; CDR3: CASRPGGTGNTIYF; DNA: TGTGCCAGCAGGCCAGGGGGGACAGGAAACACCATATATTTT
V: TRBV5-6; J: TRBJ1-1; size: -; D: -; CDR3: CASSHSGVWGMNTEAFF; DNA: TGTGCCAGCAGCCATTCAGGGGTATGGGGTATGAACACTGAAGCTTTCTTT
V: TRBV4-1; J: TRBJ2-2; size: -; D: -; CDR3: CASSQSGTPTGELFF; DNA: TGCGCCAGCAGCCAATCCGGGACACCCACCGGGGAGCTGTTTTTT
V: TRBV6-5; J: TRBJ2-1; size: -; D: -; CDR3: CASSSSSRSSYNEQFF; DNA: TGTGCCAGCAGTTCCAGTTCTAGAAGCTCCTACAATGAGCAGTTCTTC
V: TRBV4-1; J: TRBJ1-1; size: few; D: -; CDR3: CASSQGLLNTEAFF; DNA: TGCGCCAGCAGCCAGGGACTGTTGAACACTGAAGCTTTCTTT
V: TRBV7-9; J: TRBJ2-3; size: -; D: TRBD2; CDR3: CASSHGLVLGYF; DNA: TGTGCCAGCAGCCATGGACTAGTTCTCGGATATTTT
V: TRBV7-2; J: TRBJ2-2; size: -; D: -; CDR3: CASSLAFLVNTGELFF; DNA: TGTGCCAGCAGCTTAGCGTTTCTAGTCAACACCGGGGAGCTGTTTTTT
V: TRBV28; J: TRBJ2-3; size: -; D: -; CDR3: CASSFKWGVLRTDTQYF; DNA: TGTGCCAGCAGTTTTAAGTGGGGGGTGCTACGCACAGATACGCAGTATTTT
V: TRBV11-3; J: TRBJ2-3; size: -; D: -; CDR3: CASSLHRSTDTQYF; DNA: TGTGCCAGCAGCTTGCACAGGAGCACAGATACGCAGTATTTT
V: TRBV28; J: TRBJ1-5; size: once; D: TRBD1; CDR3: CASSAGTGFDQPQHF; DNA: TGTGCCAGCAGTGCCGGGACAGGGTTCGATCAGCCCCAGCATTTT
V: TRBV4-2; J: TRBJ2-3; size: few; D: -; CDR3: CASSQAGDNTDTQYF; DNA: TGTGCCAGCAGCCAAGCGGGAGATAACACAGATACGCAGTATTTT
V: TRBV5-1; J: TRBJ2-4; size: -; D: TRBD2; CDR3: CASSIGGRLAKNIQYF; DNA: TGCGCCAGCAGCATCGGCGGGAGGTTGGCCAAAAACATTCAGTACTTC
V: TRBV25-1; J: TRBJ2-7; size: once; D: TRBD2; CDR3: CASSRGSGYEQYF; DNA: TGTGCCAGCAGTCGCGGGAGCGGGTACGAGCAGTACTTC
V: TRBV4-3; J: TRBJ2-1; size: -; D: -; CDR3: CASSGAGSASEQFF; DNA: TGCGCCAGCAGCGGGGCGGGAAGCGCTAGTGAGCAGTTCTTC
V: TRBV10-2; J: TRBJ2-7; size: -; D: TRBD1; CDR3: CASSDDNIDRGRWYEQYF; DNA: TGCGCCAGCAGTGACGACAATATCGACAGGGGGAGGTGGTACGAGCAGTACTTC
V: TRBV14; J: TRBJ2-7; size: -; D: -; CDR3: CASSQDGEASYEQYF; DNA: TGTGCCAGCAGCCAAGATGGAGAGGCATCCTACGAGCAGTACTTC
V: TRBV19; J: TRBJ1-2; size: -; D: TRBD1; CDR3: CASSLTGNRFGYTF; DNA: TGTGCCAGTAGTTTGACAGGGAATAGATTTGGCTACACCTTC
V: TRBV30; J: TRBJ2-7; size: -; D: TRBD2; CDR3: CAYRYERDSYEQYF; DNA: TGTGCCTATAGATACGAGCGGGACTCCTACGAGCAGTACTTC
V: TRBV2; J: TRBJ2-1; size: -; D: -; CDR3: CASRDSTYNEQFF; DNA: TGTGCCAGCAGGGACAGTACTTACAATGAGCAGTTCTTC
V: TRBV4-1; J: TRBJ2-7; size: -; D: TRBD2; CDR3: CASSLSAGDGYEQYF; DNA: TGCGCCAGCAGCCTTTCGGCGGGAGATGGATACGAGCAGTACTTC
V: TRBV29-1; J: TRBJ2-1; size: -; D: -; CDR3: CSAKTSPNEQFF; DNA: TGCAGCGCAAAAACTAGTCCCAATGAGCAGTTCTTC
V: TRBV27; J: TRBJ1-2; size: -; D: -; CDR3: CASSLLGQGGYTF; DNA: TGTGCCAGCAGTTTATTGGGTCAGGGCGGCTACACCTTC
V: TRBV9; J: TRBJ2-7; size: -; D: TRBD2; CDR3: CASSTITAGVYEQYF; DNA: TGTGCCAGCAGCACCATTACAGCGGGAGTCTACGAGCAGTACTTC
V: TRBV30; J: TRBJ2-7; size: once; D: -; CDR3: CAWIASDSPYEQYF; DNA: TGTGCCTGGATCGCATCGGACAGCCCCTACGAGCAGTACTTC
V: TRBV4-2; J: TRBJ2-1; size: -; D: -; CDR3: CASSGSVYNEQFF; DNA: TGTGCCAGCAGCGGGAGTGTATACAATGAGCAGTTCTTC
V: TRBV27; J: TRBJ2-7; size: -; D: -; CDR3: CASQGHHPVLDYYEQYF; DNA: TGTGCCAGCCAAGGCCACCATCCGGTTCTCGACTACTACGAGCAGTACTTC
V: TRBV5-1; J: TRBJ2-7; size: -; D: TRBD2; CDR3: CASSSGLAGPALHEQYF; DNA: TGCGCCAGCAGCTCCGGACTAGCGGGACCCGCCTTGCACGAGCAGTACTTC
V: TRBV5-4; J: TRBJ2-7; size: once; D: TRBD1; CDR3: CASSLGTASYEQYF; DNA: TGTGCCAGCAGCTTAGGGACAGCCTCCTACGAGCAGTACTTC
V: TRBV29-1; J: TRBJ2-7; size: -; D: TRBD1; CDR3: CSVEFLGQTPGEQYF; DNA: TGCAGCGTTGAGTTCCTGGGACAGACCCCAGGGGAGCAGTACTTC
V: TRBV29-1; J: TRBJ1-2; size: -; D: TRBD1; CDR3: CSVPGQQANYGYTF; DNA: TGCAGCGTGCCGGGACAGCAAGCTAACTATGGCTACACCTTC
V: TRBV2; J: TRBJ2-7; size: -; D: TRBD2; CDR3: CASRGSGTEQYF; DNA: TGTGCCAGCAGAGGTAGCGGGACCGAGCAGTACTTC
V: TRBV30; J: TRBJ2-5; size: -; D: -; CDR3: CAWSVTGLKTQYF; DNA: TGTGCCTGGAGTGTAACGGGACTGAAGACCCAGTACTTC
V: TRBV9; J: TRBJ2-3; size: -; D: TRBD2; CDR3: CASSALGRYGTDTQYF; DNA: TGTGCCAGCAGCGCCCTCGGGAGGTATGGCACAGATACGCAGTATTTT
V: TRBV28; J: TRBJ2-3; size: -; D: -; CDR3: CASSSPGGADTDTQYF; DNA: TGTGCCAGCAGTTCCCCCGGGGGAGCGGACACAGATACGCAGTATTTT
V: TRBV10-1; J: TRBJ1-2; size: -; D: TRBD1; CDR3: CASGDRDYGYTF; DNA: TGCGCCAGCGGAGACAGGGACTATGGCTACACCTTC
V: TRBV14; J: TRBJ1-1; size: -; D: -; CDR3: CASRLGLNTEAFF; DNA: TGTGCCAGCCGTTTGGGGCTTAACACTGAAGCTTTCTTT
V: TRBV7-6; J: TRBJ2-5; size: -; D: -; CDR3: CASSSFSFIVGGLQETQYF; DNA: TGTGCCAGCAGCTCCTTCTCATTTATTGTGGGAGGCCTCCAAGAGACCCAGTACTTC
V: TRBV25-1; J: TRBJ2-1; size: -; D: TRBD2; CDR3: CASSEESPWGGSRNEQFF; DNA: TGTGCCAGCAGTGAAGAATCACCGTGGGGCGGGAGCCGAAATGAGCAGTTCTTC
V: TRBV5-1; J: TRBJ2-7; size: -; D: -; CDR3: CASSARVSSYEQYF; DNA: TGCGCCAGCAGCGCCCGGGTTAGCTCCTACGAGCAGTACTTC
V: TRBV4-2; J: TRBJ2-1; size: once; D: -; CDR3: CASSQSISGNEQFF; DNA: TGTGCCAGCAGCCAGAGTATTAGTGGCAATGAGCAGTTCTTC
V: TRBV6-5; J: TRBJ2-5; size: once; D: -; CDR3: CASSLQETQYF; DNA: TGTGCCAGCAGCCTGCAAGAGACCCAGTACTTC
V: TRBV18; J: TRBJ1-1; size: -; D: -; CDR3: CASSMARNTEAFF; DNA: TGTGCCAGCTCGATGGCCCGGAACACTGAAGCTTTCTTT
V: TRBV10-3; J: TRBJ2-1; size: few; D: -; CDR3: CAISESLVAEQFF; DNA: TGTGCCATCAGTGAGTCGCTAGTCGCTGAGCAGTTCTTC
V: TRBV4-1; J: TRBJ1-1; size: -; D: -; CDR3: CASSQGVWGGQTEAFF; DNA: TGCGCCAGCAGCCAAGGGGTATGGGGAGGCCAGACTGAAGCTTTCTTT